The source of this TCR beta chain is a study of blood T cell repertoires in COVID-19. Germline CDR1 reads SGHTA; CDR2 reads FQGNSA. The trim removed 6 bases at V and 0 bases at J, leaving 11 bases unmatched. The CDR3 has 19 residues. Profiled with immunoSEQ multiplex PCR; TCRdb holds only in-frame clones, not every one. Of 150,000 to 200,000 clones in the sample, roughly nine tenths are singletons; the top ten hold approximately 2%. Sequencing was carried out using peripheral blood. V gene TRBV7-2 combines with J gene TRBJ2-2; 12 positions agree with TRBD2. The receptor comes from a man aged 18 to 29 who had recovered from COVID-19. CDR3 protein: CASSLTSGGLDPNTGELFF. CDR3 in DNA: TGTGCCAGCAGTTTGACTAGCGGGGGCTTAGATCCGAACACCGGGGAGCTGTTTTTT.